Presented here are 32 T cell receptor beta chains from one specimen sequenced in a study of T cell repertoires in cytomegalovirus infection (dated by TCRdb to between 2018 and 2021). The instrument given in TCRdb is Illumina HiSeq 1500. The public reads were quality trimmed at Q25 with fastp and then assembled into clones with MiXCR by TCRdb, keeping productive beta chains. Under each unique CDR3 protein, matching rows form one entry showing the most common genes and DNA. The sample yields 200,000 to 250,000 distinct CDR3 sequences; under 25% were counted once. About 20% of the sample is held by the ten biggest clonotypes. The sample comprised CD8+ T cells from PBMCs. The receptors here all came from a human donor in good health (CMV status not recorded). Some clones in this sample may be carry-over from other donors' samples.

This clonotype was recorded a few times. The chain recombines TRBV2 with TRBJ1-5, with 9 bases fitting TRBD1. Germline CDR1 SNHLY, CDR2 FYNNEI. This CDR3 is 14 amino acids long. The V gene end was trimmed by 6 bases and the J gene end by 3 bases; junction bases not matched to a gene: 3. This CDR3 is CASSRQGDNQPQHF. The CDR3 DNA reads TGTGCCAGCAGCAGACAGGGGGACAATCAGCCCCAGCATTTT.

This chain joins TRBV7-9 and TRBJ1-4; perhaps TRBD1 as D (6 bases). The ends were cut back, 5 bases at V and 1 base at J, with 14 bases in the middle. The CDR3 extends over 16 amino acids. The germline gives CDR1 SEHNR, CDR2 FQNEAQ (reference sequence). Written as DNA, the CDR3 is TGTGCCAGCAGCATCAGGGGCAGCGGAACTAATGAAAAACTGTTTTTT. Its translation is CASSIRGSGTNEKLFF.

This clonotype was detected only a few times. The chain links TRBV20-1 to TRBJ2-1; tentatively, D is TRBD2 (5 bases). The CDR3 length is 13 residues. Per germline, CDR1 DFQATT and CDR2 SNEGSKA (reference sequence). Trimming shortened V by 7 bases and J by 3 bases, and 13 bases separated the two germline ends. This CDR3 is CSGELALYNEQFF. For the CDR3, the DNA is TGCAGTGGGGAGTTAGCGCTCTACAATGAGCAGTTCTTC.

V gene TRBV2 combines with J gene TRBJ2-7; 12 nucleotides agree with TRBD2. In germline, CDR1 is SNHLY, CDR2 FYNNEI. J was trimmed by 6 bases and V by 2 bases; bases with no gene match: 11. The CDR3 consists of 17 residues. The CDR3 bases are TGTGCCAGCAGTGAATTCTCCTCTAGCGGGGGGGCCTCCGAGCAGTACTTC. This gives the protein CASSEFSSSGGASEQYF.

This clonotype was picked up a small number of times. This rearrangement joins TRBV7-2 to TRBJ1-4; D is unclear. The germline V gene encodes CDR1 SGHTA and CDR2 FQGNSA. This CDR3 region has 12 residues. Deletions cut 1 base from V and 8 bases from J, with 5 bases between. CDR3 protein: CASSLDREKLFF. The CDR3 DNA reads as TGTGCCAGCAGCTTAGATCGGGAAAAACTGTTTTTT.

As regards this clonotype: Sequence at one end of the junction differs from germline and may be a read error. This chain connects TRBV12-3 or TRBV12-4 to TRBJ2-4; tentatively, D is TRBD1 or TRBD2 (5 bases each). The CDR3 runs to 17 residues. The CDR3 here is CVSSPGPREGAKNIQYF. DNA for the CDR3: TGTGTCAGCAGCCCGGGGCCCAGGGAAGGGGCCAAAAACATTCAGTACTTC.

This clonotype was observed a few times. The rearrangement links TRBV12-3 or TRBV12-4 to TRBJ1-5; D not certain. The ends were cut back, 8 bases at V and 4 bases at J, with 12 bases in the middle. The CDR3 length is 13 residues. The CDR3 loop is CASAGDENQPQHF. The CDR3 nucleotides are TGTGCCAGCGCGGGAGATGAGAATCAGCCCCAGCATTTT.

CDR3 amino acids: CASSQAGQAYGYTF. Here the CDR3 DNA reads TGCGCCAGCAGCCAAGCCGGACAGGCCTATGGCTACACCTTC. This chain joins TRBV4-1 and TRBJ1-2, with 7 bases that match TRBD1. V was pared by 1 base and J by 4 bases, with 3 bases of the junction left unmatched. Germline CDR1 and CDR2: MGHRA and YSYEKL. The CDR3 runs 14 residues.

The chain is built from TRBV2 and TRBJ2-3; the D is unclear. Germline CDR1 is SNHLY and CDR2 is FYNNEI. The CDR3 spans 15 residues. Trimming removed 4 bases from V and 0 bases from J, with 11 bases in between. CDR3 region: CASSVEASSTDTQYF. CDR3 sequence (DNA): TGTGCCAGCAGTGTCGAGGCGTCTAGCACAGATACGCAGTATTTT.

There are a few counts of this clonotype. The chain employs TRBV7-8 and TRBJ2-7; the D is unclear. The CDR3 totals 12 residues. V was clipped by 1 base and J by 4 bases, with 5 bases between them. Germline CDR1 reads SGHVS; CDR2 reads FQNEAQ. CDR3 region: CASSLEVYEQYF. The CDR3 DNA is TGTGCCAGCAGCTTAGAAGTTTACGAGCAGTACTTC. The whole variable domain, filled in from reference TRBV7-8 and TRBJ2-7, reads GAGVSQSPRYKVAKRGQDVALRCDPISGHVSLFWYQQALGQGPEFLTYFQNEAQLDKSGLPSDRFFAERPEGSVSTLKIQRTQQEDSAVYLCASSLEVYEQYFGPGTRLTVT.

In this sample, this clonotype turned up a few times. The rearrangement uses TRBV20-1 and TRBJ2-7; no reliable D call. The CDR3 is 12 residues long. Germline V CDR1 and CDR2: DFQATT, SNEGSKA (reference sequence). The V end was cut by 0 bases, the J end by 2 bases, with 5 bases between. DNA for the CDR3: TGCAGTGCTAGAGACGAAACCTACGAGCAGTACTTC. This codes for CSARDETYEQYF.

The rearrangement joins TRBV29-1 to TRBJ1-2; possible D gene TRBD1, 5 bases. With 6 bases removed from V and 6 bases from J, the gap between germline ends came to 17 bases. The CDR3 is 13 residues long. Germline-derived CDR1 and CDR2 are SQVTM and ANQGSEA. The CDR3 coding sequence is TGCAGCGTGCCGACCTCCGGGACCGATGGCTACACCTTC. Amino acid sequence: CSVPTSGTDGYTF.

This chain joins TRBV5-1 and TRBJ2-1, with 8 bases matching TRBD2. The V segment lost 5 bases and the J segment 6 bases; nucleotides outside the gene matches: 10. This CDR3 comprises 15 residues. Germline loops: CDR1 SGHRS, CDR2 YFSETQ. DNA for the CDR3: TGCGCCAGCAGTTATCGCGCGAGCGGGGGCAATGAGCAGTTCTTC. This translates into CASSYRASGGNEQFF.

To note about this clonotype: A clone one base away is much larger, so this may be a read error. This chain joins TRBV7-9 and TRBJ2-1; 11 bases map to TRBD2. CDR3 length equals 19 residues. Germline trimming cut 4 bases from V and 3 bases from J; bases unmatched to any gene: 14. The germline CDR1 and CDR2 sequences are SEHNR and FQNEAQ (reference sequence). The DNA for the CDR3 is TGTGCCAGCAGCTGGGGGGGGGTAGCGGGGGGGCCGTACTACAATGAGCAGTTCTTC. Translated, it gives CASSWGGVAGGPYYNEQFF.

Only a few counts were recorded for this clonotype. CDR3 sequence (DNA): TGTGCCAGCAGCCTGGACGGGACTCCTAGTGATGAGCAGTTCTTC. Translation: CASSLDGTPSDEQFF. The chain combines TRBV9 with TRBJ2-1, with D possibly being TRBD2 (6 bases). V lost 4 bases and J lost 8, with 19 bases in between. The CDR3 runs 15 residues. The germline CDR1 and CDR2 sequences are SGDLS and YYNGEE.

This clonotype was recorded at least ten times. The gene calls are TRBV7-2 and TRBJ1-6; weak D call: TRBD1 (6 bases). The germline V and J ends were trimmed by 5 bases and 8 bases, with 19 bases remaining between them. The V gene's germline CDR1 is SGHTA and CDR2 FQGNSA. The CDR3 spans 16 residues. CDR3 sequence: CASSPYYRVVDSPLHF. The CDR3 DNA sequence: TGTGCCAGCAGCCCGTATTACAGGGTAGTCGATTCACCCCTCCACTTT. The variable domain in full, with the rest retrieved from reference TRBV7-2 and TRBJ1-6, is GAGVSQSPSNKVTEKGKDVELRCDPISGHTALYWYRQSLGQGLEFLIYFQGNSAPDKSGLPSDRFSAERTGGSVSTLTIQRTQQEDSAVYLCASSPYYRVVDSPLHFGNGTRLTVT.

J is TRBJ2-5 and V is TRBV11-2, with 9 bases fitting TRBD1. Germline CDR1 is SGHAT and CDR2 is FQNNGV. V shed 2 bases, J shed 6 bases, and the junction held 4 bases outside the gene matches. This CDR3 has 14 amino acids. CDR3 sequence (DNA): TGTGCCAGCAGCTTACCGGGACAGGGAAAGACCCAGTACTTC. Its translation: CASSLPGQGKTQYF.

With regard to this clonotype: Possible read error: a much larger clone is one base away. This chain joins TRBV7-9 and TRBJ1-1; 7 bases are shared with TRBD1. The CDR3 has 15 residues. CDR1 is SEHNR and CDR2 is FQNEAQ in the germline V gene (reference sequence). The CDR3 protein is CASRSDPGQSTETFF. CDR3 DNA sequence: TGTGCCAGCAGATCAGACCCGGGACAGAGCACTGAAACTTTCTTT.

The CDR3 DNA sequence: TGCAGCGTTGATATTTTGGCTAGCGGGGTCCAAGAGACCCAGTACTTC. Protein sequence: CSVDILASGVQETQYF. The chain employs TRBV29-1 and TRBJ2-5; 9 bases are a match to TRBD2. The CDR3 length is 16 residues. The ends lost 3 bases at V and 1 base at J; junction bases unmatched: 9. Germline CDR1 and CDR2: SQVTM and ANQGSEA.

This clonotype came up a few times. The CDR3, as DNA: TGTGCCAGCAGTTTAGGGGAGGGTACCTACGAGCAGTACTTC. Protein: CASSLGEGTYEQYF. J is TRBJ2-7 and V is TRBV28; the match to TRBD2 covers 7 bases. This CDR3 contains 14 residues. Germline values: CDR1 MDHEN, CDR2 SYDVKM. The V gene end was trimmed by 2 bases and the J gene end by 2 bases; junction bases not matched to a gene: 3. The full variable domain, its missing parts supplied by reference TRBV28 and TRBJ2-7, is DVKVTQSSRYLVKRTGEKVFLECVQDMDHENMFWYRQDPGLGLRLIYFSYDVKMKEKGDIPEGYSVSREKKERFSLILESASTNQTSMYLCASSLGEGTYEQYFGPGTRLTVT.

The CDR3 nucleotides are TGTGCCAGCAGAAGTGGGCTAAATGAGCAGTTCTTC. It translates to CASRSGLNEQFF. The rearrangement joins TRBV6-2 or TRBV6-3 to TRBJ2-1; D remains unclear. CDR1 and CDR2 from the germline V gene are MNHEY and SVGEGT. V was cut by 6 bases and J by 7 bases, with 10 bases left in between. CDR3 length: 12 residues.

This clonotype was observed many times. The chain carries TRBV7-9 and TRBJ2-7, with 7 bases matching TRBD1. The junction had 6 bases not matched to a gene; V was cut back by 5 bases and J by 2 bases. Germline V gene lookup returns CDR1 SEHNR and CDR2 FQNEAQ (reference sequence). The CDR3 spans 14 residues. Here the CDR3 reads CASSPRDSAYEQYF. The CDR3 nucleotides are TGTGCCAGCAGCCCCCGGGACAGTGCCTACGAGCAGTACTTC.

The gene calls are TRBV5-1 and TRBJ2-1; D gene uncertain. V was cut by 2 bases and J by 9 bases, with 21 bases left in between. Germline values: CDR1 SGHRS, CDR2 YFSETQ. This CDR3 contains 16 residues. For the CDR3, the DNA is TGCGCCAGCAGCTTCCTTCAGGTTAGTCCAGCCGCTGAGCAGTTCTTC. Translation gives CASSFLQVSPAAEQFF.

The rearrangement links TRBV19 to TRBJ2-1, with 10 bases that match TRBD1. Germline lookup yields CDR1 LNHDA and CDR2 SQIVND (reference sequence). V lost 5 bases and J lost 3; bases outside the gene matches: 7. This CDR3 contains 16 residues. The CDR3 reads CASSGAGQGLYNEQFF. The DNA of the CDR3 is TGTGCCAGTAGTGGGGCGGGACAGGGGCTCTACAATGAGCAGTTCTTC.

CDR3 sequence: CSARGPGTSGDFTDTQYF. CDR3 nucleotide sequence: TGCAGTGCTAGAGGTCCCGGGACTAGCGGAGATTTCACAGATACGCAGTATTTT. J is TRBJ2-3 and V is TRBV20-1, with 11 positions matching TRBD2. The CDR3 extends over 18 amino acids. Germline V gene data show CDR1 as DFQATT and CDR2 as SNEGSKA (reference sequence). The J segment lost 2 bases and the V segment lost 1 base, leaving 11 bases of the junction unmatched.

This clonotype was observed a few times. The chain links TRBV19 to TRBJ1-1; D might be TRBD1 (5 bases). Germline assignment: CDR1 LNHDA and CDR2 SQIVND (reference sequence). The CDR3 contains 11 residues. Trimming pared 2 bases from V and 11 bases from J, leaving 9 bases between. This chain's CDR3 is CASSIWDAAFF. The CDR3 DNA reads TGTGCCAGTAGTATATGGGACGCGGCTTTCTTT. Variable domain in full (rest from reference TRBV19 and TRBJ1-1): DGGITQSPKYLFRKEGQNVTLSCEQNLNHDAMYWYRQDPGQGLRLIYYSQIVNDFQKGDIAEGYSVSREKKESFPLTVTSAQKNPTAFYLCASSIWDAAFFGQGTRLTVV.

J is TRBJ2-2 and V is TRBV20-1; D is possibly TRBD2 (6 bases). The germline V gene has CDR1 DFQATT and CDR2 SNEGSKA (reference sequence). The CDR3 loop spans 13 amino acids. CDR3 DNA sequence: TGCAGCCTCAGGAGGGAGAACACCGGGGAGCTGTTTTTT. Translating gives CSLRRENTGELFF.

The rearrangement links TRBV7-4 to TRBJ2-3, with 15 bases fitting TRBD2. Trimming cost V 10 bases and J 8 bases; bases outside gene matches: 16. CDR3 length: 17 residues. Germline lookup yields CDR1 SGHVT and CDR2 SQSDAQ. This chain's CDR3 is CAITKPGTSGGSITQYF. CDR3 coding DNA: TGTGCCATCACGAAGCCCGGGACTAGCGGGGGGTCGATTACGCAGTATTTT.

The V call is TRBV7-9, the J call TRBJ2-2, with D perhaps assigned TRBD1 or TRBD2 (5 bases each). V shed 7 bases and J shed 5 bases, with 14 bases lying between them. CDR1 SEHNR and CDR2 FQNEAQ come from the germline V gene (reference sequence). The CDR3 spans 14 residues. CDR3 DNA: TGTGCCAGCACCGAGGGCCAGGGAACCGGGGAGCTGTTTTTT. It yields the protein CASTEGQGTGELFF.

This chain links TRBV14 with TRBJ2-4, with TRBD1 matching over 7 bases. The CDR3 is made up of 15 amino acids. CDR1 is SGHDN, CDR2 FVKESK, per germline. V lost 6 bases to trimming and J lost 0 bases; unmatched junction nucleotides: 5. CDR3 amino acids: CASSRDRLAKNIQYF. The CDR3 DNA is TGTGCCAGCAGTCGGGACAGACTAGCCAAAAACATTCAGTACTTC.

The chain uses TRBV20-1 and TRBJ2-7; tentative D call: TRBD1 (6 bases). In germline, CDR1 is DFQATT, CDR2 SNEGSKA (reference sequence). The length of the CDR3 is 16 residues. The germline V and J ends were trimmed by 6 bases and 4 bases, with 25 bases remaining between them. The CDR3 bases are TGCAGTGCCCTCCCATTGGGTCAGGGGTTCCTTTACGAGCAGTACTTC. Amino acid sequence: CSALPLGQGFLYEQYF.

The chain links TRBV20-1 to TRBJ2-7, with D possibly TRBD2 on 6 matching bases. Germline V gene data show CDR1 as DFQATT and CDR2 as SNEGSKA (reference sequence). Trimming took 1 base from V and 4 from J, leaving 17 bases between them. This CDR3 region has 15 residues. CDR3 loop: CSARGGLPRPYEQYF. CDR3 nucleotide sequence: TGCAGTGCTAGAGGGGGACTTCCACGCCCTTACGAGCAGTACTTC.